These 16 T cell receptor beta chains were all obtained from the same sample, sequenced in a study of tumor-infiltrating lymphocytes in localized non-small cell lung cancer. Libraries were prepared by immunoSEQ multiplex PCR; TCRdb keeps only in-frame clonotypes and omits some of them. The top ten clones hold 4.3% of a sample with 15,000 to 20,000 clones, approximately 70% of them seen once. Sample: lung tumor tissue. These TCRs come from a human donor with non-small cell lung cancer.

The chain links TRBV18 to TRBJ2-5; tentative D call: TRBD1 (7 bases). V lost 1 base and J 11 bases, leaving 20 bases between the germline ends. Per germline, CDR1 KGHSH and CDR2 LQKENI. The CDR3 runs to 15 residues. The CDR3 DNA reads TGTGCCAGCTCACCACGACGGGACAGATCGGGGGAGCAGTACTTC. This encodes CASSPRRDRSGEQYF.

CDR3 sequence: CASSAQGMESTEAFF. Written as DNA, the CDR3 is TGTGCCAGCAGTGCCCAGGGGATGGAGAGCACTGAAGCTTTCTTT. The chain carries TRBV6-4 and TRBJ1-1, with a tentative D call TRBD1 (6 bases). This CDR3 has 15 residues. Per germline, CDR1 MRHNA and CDR2 SNTAGT. The V end was cut by 4 bases, the J end by 4 bases, with 16 bases between.

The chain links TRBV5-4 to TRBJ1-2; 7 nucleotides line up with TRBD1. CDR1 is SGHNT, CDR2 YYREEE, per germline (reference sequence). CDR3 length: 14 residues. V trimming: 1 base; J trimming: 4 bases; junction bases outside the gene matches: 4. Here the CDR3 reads CASSLNRGSYGYTF. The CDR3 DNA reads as TGTGCCAGCAGCTTGAACAGGGGCAGCTATGGCTACACCTTC.

The CDR3 sequence: CAISDPNTGGHYEQYF. CDR3 DNA: TGTGCCATCAGTGACCCCAATACCGGAGGTCACTACGAGCAGTACTTC. This rearrangement joins TRBV10-3 to TRBJ2-7, with D tentatively TRBD2 (5 bases). This CDR3 has 16 residues. Germline lookup yields CDR1 ENHRY and CDR2 SYGVKD. Trimming took off 3 bases at V and 3 bases at J, with 18 bases between the two ends.

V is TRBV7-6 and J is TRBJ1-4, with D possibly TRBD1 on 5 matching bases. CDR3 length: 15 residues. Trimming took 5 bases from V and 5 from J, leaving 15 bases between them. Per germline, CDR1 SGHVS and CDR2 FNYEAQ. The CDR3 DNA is TGTGCCAGCAGCCTAGGGCAGGGAAGGAATGAAAAACTGTTTTTT. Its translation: CASSLGQGRNEKLFF.

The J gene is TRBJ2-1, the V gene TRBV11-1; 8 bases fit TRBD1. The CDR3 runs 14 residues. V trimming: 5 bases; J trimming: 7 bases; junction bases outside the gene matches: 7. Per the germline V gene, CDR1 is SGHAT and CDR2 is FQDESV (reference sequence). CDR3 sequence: CASSPGTGPNEQFF. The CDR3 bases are TGTGCCAGCAGCCCCGGGACAGGACCTAATGAGCAGTTCTTC.

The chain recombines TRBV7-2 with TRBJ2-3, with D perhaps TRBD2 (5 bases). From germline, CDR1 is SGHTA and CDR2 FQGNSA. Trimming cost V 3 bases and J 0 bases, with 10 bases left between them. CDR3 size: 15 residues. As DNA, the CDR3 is TGTGCCAGCAGCTTGGTGGCTAGCAGCACAGATACGCAGTATTTT. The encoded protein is CASSLVASSTDTQYF.

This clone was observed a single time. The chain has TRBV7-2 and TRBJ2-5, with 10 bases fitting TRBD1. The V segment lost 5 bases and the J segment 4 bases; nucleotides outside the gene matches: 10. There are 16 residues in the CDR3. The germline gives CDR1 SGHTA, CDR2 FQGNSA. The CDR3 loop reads CASSLMGQGWLETQYF. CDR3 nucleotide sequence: TGTGCCAGCAGCCTTATGGGACAGGGGTGGTTAGAGACCCAGTACTTC.

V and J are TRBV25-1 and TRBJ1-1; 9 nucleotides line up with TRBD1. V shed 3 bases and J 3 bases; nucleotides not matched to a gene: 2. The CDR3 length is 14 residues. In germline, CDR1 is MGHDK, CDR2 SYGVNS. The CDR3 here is CASSDWTGDTEAFF. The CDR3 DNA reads TGTGCCAGCAGTGACTGGACAGGGGACACTGAAGCTTTCTTT.

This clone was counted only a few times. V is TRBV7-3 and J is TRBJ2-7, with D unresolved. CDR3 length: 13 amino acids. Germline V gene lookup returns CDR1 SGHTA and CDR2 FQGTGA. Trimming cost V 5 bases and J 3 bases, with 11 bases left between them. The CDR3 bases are TGTGCCAGCAGCCTTAGCTCGGGCTACGAGCAGTACTTC. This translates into CASSLSSGYEQYF.

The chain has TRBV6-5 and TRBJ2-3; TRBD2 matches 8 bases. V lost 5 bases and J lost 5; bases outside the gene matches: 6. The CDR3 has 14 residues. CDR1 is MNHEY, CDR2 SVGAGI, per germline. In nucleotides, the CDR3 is TGTGCCAGCAGTGCCCCGGGAGGGCGAGATACGCAGTATTTT. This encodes CASSAPGGRDTQYF.

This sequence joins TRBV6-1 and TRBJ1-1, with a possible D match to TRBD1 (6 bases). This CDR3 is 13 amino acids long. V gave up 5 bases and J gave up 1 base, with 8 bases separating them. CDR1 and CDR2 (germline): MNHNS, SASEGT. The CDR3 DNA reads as TGTGCCAGCAGTAGGACAGAGAACACTGAAGCTTTCTTT. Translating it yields CASSRTENTEAFF.

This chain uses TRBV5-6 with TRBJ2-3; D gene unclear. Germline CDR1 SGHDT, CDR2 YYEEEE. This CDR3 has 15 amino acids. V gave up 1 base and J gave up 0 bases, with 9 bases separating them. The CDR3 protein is CASSLLGRSTDTQYF. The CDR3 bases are TGTGCCAGCAGCTTGCTTGGCAGGAGCACAGATACGCAGTATTTT. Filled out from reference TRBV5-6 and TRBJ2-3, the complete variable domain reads DAGVTQSPTHLIKTRGQQVTLRCSPKSGHDTVSWYQQALGQGPQFIFQYYEEEERQRGNFPDRFSGHQFPNYSSELNVNALLLGDSALYLCASSLLGRSTDTQYFGPGTRLTVL.

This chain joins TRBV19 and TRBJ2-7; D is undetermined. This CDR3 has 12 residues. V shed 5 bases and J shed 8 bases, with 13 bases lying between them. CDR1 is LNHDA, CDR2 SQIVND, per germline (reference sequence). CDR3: CASSSRPDQQYF. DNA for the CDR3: TGTGCCAGTAGTTCGAGACCTGACCAGCAGTACTTC.

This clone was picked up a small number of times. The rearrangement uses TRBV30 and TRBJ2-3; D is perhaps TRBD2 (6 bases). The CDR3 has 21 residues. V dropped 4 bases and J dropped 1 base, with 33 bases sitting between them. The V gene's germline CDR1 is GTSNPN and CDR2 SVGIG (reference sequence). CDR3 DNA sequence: TGTGCCTGGAACCCAACCTTCGGGGCCGGATCGGCTAGCGCGCGCACAGATACGCAGTATTTT. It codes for CAWNPTFGAGSASARTDTQYF.

The CDR3 here is CASSPDRGNTEAFF. The CDR3 DNA reads TGTGCCAGCTCACCGGACAGGGGGAACACTGAAGCTTTCTTT. The chain carries TRBV18 and TRBJ1-1, with 9 bases matching TRBD1. This CDR3 spans 14 amino acids. Germline CDR1 reads KGHSH; CDR2 reads LQKENI. After removal of 3 bases from V and 1 base from J, the junction contained 0 bases not matched to a gene.